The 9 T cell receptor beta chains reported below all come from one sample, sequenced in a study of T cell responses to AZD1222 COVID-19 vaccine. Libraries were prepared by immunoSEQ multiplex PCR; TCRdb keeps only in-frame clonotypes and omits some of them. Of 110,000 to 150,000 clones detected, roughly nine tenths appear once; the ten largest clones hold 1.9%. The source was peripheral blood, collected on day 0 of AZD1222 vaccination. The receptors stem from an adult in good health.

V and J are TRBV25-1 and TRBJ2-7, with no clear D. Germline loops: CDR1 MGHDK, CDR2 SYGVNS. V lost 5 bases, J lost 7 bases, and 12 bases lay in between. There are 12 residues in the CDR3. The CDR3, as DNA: TGTGCCAGCAGTTCGCGGCCCTGGGAGCAGTACTTC. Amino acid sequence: CASSSRPWEQYF.

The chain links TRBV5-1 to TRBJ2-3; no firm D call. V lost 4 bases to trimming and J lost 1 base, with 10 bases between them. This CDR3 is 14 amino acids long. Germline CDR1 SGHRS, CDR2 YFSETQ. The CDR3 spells CASSDPQGTDTQYF. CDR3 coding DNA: TGCGCCAGCAGCGATCCCCAGGGCACAGATACGCAGTATTTT.

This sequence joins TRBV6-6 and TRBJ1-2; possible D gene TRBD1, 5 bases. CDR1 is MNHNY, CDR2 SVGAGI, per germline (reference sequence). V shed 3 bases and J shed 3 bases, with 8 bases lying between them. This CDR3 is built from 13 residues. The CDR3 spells CASSYTGDYGYTF. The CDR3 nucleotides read TGTGCCAGCAGTTATACAGGAGACTATGGCTACACCTTC.

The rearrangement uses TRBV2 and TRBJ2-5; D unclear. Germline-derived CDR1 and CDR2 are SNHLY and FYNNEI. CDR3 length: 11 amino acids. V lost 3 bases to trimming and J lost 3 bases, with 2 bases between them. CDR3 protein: CASSEEETQYF. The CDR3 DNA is TGTGCCAGCAGTGAGGAAGAGACCCAGTACTTC.

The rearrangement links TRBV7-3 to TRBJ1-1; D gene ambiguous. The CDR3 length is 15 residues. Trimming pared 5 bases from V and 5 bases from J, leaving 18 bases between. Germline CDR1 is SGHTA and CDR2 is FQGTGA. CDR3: CASSDGIAGRTEAFF. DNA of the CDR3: TGTGCCAGCAGCGATGGGATAGCAGGACGGACTGAAGCTTTCTTT.

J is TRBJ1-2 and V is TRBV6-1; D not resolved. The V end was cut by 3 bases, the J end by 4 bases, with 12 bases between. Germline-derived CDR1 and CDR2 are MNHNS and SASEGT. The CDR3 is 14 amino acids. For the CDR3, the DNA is TGTGCCAGCAGTGATGCGAGTAGAGGCTATGGCTACACCTTC. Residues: CASSDASRGYGYTF.

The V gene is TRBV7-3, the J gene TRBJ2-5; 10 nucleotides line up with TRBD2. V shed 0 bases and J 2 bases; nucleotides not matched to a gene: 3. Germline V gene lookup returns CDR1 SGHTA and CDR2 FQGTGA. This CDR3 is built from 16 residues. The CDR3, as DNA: TGTGCCAGCAGCTTAACCGCACTAGCGGGGCAAGAGACCCAGTACTTC. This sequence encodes CASSLTALAGQETQYF.

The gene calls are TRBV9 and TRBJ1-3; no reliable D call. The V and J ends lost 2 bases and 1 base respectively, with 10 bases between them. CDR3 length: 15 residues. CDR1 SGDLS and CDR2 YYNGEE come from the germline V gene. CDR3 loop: CASSVEGISGNTIYF. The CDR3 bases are TGTGCCAGCAGCGTGGAAGGTATTTCTGGAAACACCATATATTTT.

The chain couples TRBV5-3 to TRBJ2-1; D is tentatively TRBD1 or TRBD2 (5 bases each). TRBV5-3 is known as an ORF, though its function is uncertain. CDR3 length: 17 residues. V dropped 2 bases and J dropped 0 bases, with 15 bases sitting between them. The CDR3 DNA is TGTGCCAGAAGCTTCGTGGGACCCCAAAGCTCCTACAATGAGCAGTTCTTC. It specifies CARSFVGPQSSYNEQFF.